This TCR beta chain was captured in a study of a mutant IDH1 vaccine in newly diagnosed glioma. For the study at large: Previous care, which was radiotherapy, temozolomide, or both, most often involved both. The V12 visit happened in week 35, and the V13 visit happened in week 47.

CDR3 size: 13 residues. Trimming pared 9 bases from V and 1 base from J, leaving 12 bases between. Germline CDR1 reads LNHDA; CDR2 reads SQIVND (reference sequence). Here immunoSEQ multiplex PCR was the method, and the copy in TCRdb shows in-frame clones only, minus some. The sample contains 40,000 or so clones, less than 85% of which appear only once. Time point in this sample: week 47, end of study. Vaccination comprised doses that each held 300 ug of mutant IDH1 20-mer peptide, plus topical imiquimod. Each donor presented with a new WHO grade 3 or 4 astrocytoma that tested IDH1-mutant and showed ATRX loss. Notes on this clone: Its antigen remains unknown.

The source is a man younger than 30 with glioma. Some clones in this sample may be carry-over from other donors' samples. The chain recombines TRBV19 with TRBJ1-1; TRBD1 might be the D (5 bases). Here the sequenced sample was PBMCs, taken from a glioma patient whose treatment included an IDH1 peptide vaccine. The CDR3 loop is CASQRQRNTEAFF. DNA for the CDR3: TGTGCCAGCCAGAGACAGAGGAACACTGAAGCTTTCTTT.